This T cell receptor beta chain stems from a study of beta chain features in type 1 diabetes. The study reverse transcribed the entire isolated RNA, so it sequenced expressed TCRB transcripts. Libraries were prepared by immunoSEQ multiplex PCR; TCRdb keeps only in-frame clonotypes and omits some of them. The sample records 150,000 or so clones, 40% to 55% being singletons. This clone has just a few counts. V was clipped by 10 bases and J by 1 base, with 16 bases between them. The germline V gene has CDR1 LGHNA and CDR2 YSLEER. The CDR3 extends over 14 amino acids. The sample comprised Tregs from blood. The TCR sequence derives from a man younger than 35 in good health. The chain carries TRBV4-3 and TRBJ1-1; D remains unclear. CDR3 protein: CATRAASPNTEAFF. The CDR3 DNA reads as TGCGCCACCCGAGCGGCCTCCCCGAACACTGAAGCTTTCTTT.